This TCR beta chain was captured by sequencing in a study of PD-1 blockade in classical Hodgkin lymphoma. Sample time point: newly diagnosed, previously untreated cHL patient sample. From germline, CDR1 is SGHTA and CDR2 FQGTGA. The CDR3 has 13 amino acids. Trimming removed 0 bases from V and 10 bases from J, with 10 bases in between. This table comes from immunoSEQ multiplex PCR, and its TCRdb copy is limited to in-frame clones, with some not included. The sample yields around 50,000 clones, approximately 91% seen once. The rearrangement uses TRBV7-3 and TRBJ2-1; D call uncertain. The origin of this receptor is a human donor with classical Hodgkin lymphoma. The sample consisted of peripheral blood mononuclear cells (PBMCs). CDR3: CASSLTAVDEQFF. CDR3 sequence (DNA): TGTGCCAGCAGCTTAACCGCGGTGGACGAGCAGTTCTTC.